This T cell receptor beta chain was observed in a study of cytomegalovirus exposure and HLA in healthy donors. Overall study findings and caveats: Sequencing had likely introduced a cluster of highly shared sequence variants as an artifact.

These donors counted as nominally healthy when sampled, but unrecorded immune exposures were likely. A word on this clone: Its antigen is currently unknown.

From germline, CDR1 is SGHTA and CDR2 FQGNSA. This CDR3 has 14 residues. V gave up 5 bases and J gave up 7 bases; unmatched junction bases: 8. Amplification used 60 Vbeta primers and 13 Jbeta primers. Assay used: immunoSEQ multiplex PCR; TCRdb lists only in-frame clones, some missing. In the table there are approximately 150,000 clones, about 83% of which are singletons. This receptor was obtained from a man between 40 and 49 years old in good health and CMV-seropositive. This chain links TRBV7-2 with TRBJ2-3; 8 bases are shared with TRBD2. The sequencing input was PBMCs. CDR3 sequence reads: CASSMGLETNTQYF. The CDR3, as DNA: TGTGCCAGCAGCATGGGACTAGAAACAAATACGCAGTATTTT.